These 8 T cell receptor beta chains share one sample of origin, sequenced in a study of OX40 agonist ivuxolimab in advanced cancers. Only in-frame clones appear in the TCRdb table, and some are missing; sequencing was by immunoSEQ multiplex PCR. The data contain about 72,000 clones, over 70% of them singletons. Material: CD4+ or CD8+ T cells sorted from blood, obtained in a trial of the OX40 agonist ivuxolimab. The receptors come from an adult with an advanced solid tumor such as melanoma, head and neck, liver or kidney cancer.

The chain is built from TRBV7-9 and TRBJ1-5, with 11 bases aligning to TRBD1. V was clipped by 5 bases and J by 7 bases; unmatched bases: 10. The CDR3 sequence is 16 residues long. Germline loops: CDR1 SEHNR, CDR2 FQNEAQ (reference sequence). CDR3 in DNA: TGTGCCAGCAGCCCTAGGACAGGGGGCGCGGGGCAGCCCCAGCATTTT. Protein sequence: CASSPRTGGAGQPQHF.

CDR3 DNA sequence: TGTGCCAGCAGTTTATCGTCACAGGGGGCCCCATGGGATACGCAGTATTTT. Translating it yields CASSLSSQGAPWDTQYF. The V and J genes are TRBV27 and TRBJ2-3, with TRBD1 matching 9 bases. The junction had 10 bases not matched to a gene; V was cut back by 0 bases and J by 6 bases. This CDR3 has 17 amino acids. Germline CDR1 MNHEY, CDR2 SMNVEV (reference sequence).

The rearrangement links TRBV18 to TRBJ1-1; unclear D gene. This CDR3 region has 13 residues. CDR1 and CDR2 (germline): KGHSH, LQKENI. V shed 2 bases and J shed 3 bases, with 7 bases lying between them. The CDR3 DNA reads TGTGCCAGCTCACCAGGACCCTACACTGAAGCTTTCTTT. As protein: CASSPGPYTEAFF.

The chain carries TRBV6-5 and TRBJ2-1; a weak D match, TRBD1 (6 bases). The germline gives CDR1 MNHEY, CDR2 SVGAGI. The CDR3 spans 13 residues. V was cut by 5 bases and J by 5 bases, with 10 bases left in between. CDR3 amino acids: CASSEQGNNEQFF. The DNA for the CDR3 is TGTGCCAGCAGTGAACAGGGAAACAATGAGCAGTTCTTC.

The chain carries TRBV4-1 and TRBJ1-4, with 11 bases lining up with TRBD1. CDR1 and CDR2 (germline): MGHRA, YSYEKL. Unmatched junction bases numbered 6, after V lost 4 bases and J lost 8 bases. This CDR3 is 15 amino acids long. The CDR3, as DNA: TGCGCCAGCAGCCCCTGGGACAGGGGGTTCGAAAAACTGTTTTTT. Translating it yields CASSPWDRGFEKLFF.

The rearrangement joins TRBV11-2 to TRBJ2-7; perhaps D is TRBD1 or TRBD2 (6 bases each). The CDR3 consists of 17 residues. V shed 0 bases and J shed 4 bases, with 19 bases lying between them. Germline V gene lookup returns CDR1 SGHAT and CDR2 FQNNGV. The CDR3 DNA sequence: TGTGCCAGCAGCTTAGAGCTCCTCGGGGGCGTAGCTTACGAGCAGTACTTC. Its translation: CASSLELLGGVAYEQYF.

The chain couples TRBV7-3 to TRBJ1-6, with D unresolved. The CDR3 sequence is 14 residues long. V shed 2 bases and J shed 10 bases, with 12 bases lying between them. The germline V gene encodes CDR1 SGHTA and CDR2 FQGTGA. This chain's CDR3 is CASSLAGGSSPLHF. The CDR3 DNA sequence: TGTGCCAGCAGCTTAGCCGGAGGAAGCTCACCCCTCCACTTT.

This clone was picked up a small number of times. This chain links TRBV5-6 with TRBJ1-3; D ambiguous. Trimming left V 4 bases short and J 4 bases short, with 12 bases between. Germline CDR1 reads SGHDT; CDR2 reads YYEEEE. This CDR3 spans 14 amino acids. DNA of the CDR3: TGTGCCAGCAGCCGCCCGGGCAGGGGAAACACCATATATTTT. Its protein is CASSRPGRGNTIYF.